This T cell receptor (beta chain) was captured by sequencing in a study of cytomegalovirus exposure and HLA in healthy donors. At the level of the study: Among around 200 million T cells, an earlier analysis found 90 million to 130 million unique TCR beta sequences. Approximately 77 million unique TCRs from HLA-typed donors were held in an early release of data.

This clone was counted between two and nine times. The target antigen is unknown. Germline CDR1 reads SGHRS; CDR2 reads YFSETQ. V shed 7 bases, J shed 1 base, and the junction held 10 bases outside the gene matches. The CDR3 has 15 residues. Amplification used 60 Vbeta primers and 13 Jbeta primers. Original processing notes: As a later analysis found, there were 70 million to 90 million unique TCR beta chains, of which 8.5 million to 14 million were shared. The table came from immunoSEQ multiplex PCR; TCRdb's copy has only in-frame clones and leaves some out. The V and J calls and the clone size are those of that table, but D and trimming were determined from the DNA. The table records approximately 92,000 clones, roughly 79% of them present only once. Study-wide results and limits: A later analysis linked a missense variant in DCLRE1C to the trimming of TCR beta V and J genes.

The chain employs TRBV5-1 and TRBJ2-7, with 8 bases that match TRBD2. The source material was PBMCs. This sequence originates from a woman in her seventies in good health and CMV-seropositive. The CDR3 DNA reads TGCGCCAGCCGGGTGTGGGCGGGAGGATCCTACGAGCAGTACTTC. It is translated as CASRVWAGGSYEQYF.